This TCR beta chain was recovered during a study of glioma-infiltrating T cells. The CDR3 has 14 residues. Germline CDR1 and CDR2: SGHNT and YYREEE (reference sequence). V dropped 0 bases and J dropped 6 bases, with 12 bases sitting between them. The iRepertoire nested amplicon-rescue multiplex PCR amplified TCR alpha and beta CDR3s from RNA. TCRdb itself ran the multiplex PCR reads through MiXCR, one entry per CDR3 protein. The repertoire holds 160,000 or so distinct CDR3 sequences, about 46% seen once, with around 5.2% in the top ten. The clonotype was recovered from a human donor with low-grade glioma or glioblastoma, undergoing nonglioma brain surgery, or in good health (not recorded which). Input material: glioma tissue, nonneoplastic brain tissue, or PBMCs (not recorded which). The chain joins TRBV5-4 to TRBJ1-2; a possible D gene is TRBD1 (6 bases). The CDR3 is CASSLDRRGNGYTF. CDR3 bases: TGTGCCAGCAGCTTGGATCGCAGGGGTAATGGCTACACCTTC.